This T cell receptor (beta chain) was retrieved from a study of regulatory T cells in long-lasting Graves disease. Germline values: CDR1 KGHDR, CDR2 SFDVKD. This CDR3 has 16 residues. Unmatched junction bases numbered 5, after V lost 5 bases and J lost 2 bases. This clonotype was seen many times. Time point here: newly diagnosed GD, antithyroid drugs for less than 3 months. RNA isolated from PBMCs was used to make the TCR library. TCR beta libraries were built with iRepertoire HTBI primers and Arm-PCR of CDR3 regions. One entry per CDR3 protein results from TCRdb running MiXCR on the multiplex PCR reads. Of approximately 350,000 distinct CDR3 sequences detected, approximately 12% appear once; the ten largest clones hold under 20%. The data were also submitted as part of a second study, on T cells in Graves' hyperthyroidism and ophthalmopathy. From that study: Primed by the HTBI set, a first-round RT-PCR was run on the TCR CDR3.

The sample in question was peripheral blood mononuclear cells (PBMCs), obtained at new diagnosis, from a patient treated with antithyroid drugs. This chain connects TRBV24-1 to TRBJ2-5; 12 bases match TRBD2. This receptor was obtained from a woman between 18 and 29 years old with Graves disease. In DNA, the CDR3 is TGTGCCACCAGTGCCTCAGGACTAGCGGGACAAGAGACCCAGTACTTC. This sequence encodes CATSASGLAGQETQYF.